This passage covers 15 T cell receptor beta chains from one sample sequenced in a study of control samples from healthy donors and cancer patients. This table comes from immunoSEQ multiplex PCR, and its TCRdb copy is limited to in-frame clones, with some not included. The sample lists approximately 170,000 clones, almost 90% seen once, with 1.4% in the top ten. The material sequenced was blood. The receptor source for this set is a woman aged 45-59 years in good health.

The chain carries TRBV6-6 and TRBJ2-1; 10 bases match TRBD2. This CDR3 comprises 15 residues. The germline V gene encodes CDR1 MNHNY and CDR2 SVGAGI (reference sequence). The ends lost 2 bases at V and 6 bases at J; junction bases unmatched: 4. In DNA, the CDR3 is TGTGCCAGCAGTTACGGCCGGACTAGCGGCAATGAGCAGTTCTTC. This sequence encodes CASSYGRTSGNEQFF.

The V and J genes are TRBV3-1 (or the pseudogene TRBV3-2) and TRBJ2-5; D perhaps matches TRBD2 (5 bases). The CDR3 runs 14 residues. Germline CDR1 reads LGHDT; CDR2 reads YNNKEL (reference sequence). Trimming took 4 bases from V and 2 from J, leaving 11 bases between them. The CDR3 region is CASSLLGDQETQYF. DNA for the CDR3: TGTGCCAGCAGCCTGCTCGGGGATCAAGAGACCCAGTACTTC.

V usage is TRBV9 and J usage is TRBJ2-6; TRBD1 is a possible D gene (6 bases). Per germline, CDR1 SGDLS and CDR2 YYNGEE. The CDR3 runs to 15 residues. The V gene lost 2 bases and the J gene lost 1 base, with 7 bases spanning the gap. CDR3 bases: TGTGCCAGCAGCGTCCAGGGGTCTGGGGCCAACGTCCTGACTTTC. This gives the protein CASSVQGSGANVLTF.

The V and J genes are TRBV7-2 and TRBJ1-5; TRBD1 is a possible D gene (6 bases). From germline, CDR1 is SGHTA and CDR2 FQGNSA. This CDR3 comprises 15 residues. The germline V and J ends were trimmed by 1 base and 6 bases, with 13 bases remaining between them. CDR3 DNA: TGTGCCAGCAGCTTAGACAGGGATCAAGCTCAGCCCCAGCATTTT. Its translation is CASSLDRDQAQPQHF.

The J gene is TRBJ1-1, the V gene TRBV18; 8 nucleotides match TRBD1. The CDR3 is 13 residues long. Losses at the gene ends were 6 bases for V and 4 bases for J; bases not matched to a gene: 4. The germline gives CDR1 KGHSH, CDR2 LQKENI. CDR3 sequence (DNA): TGTGCCAGCTCCCCAGGGGGCCCCACTGAAGCTTTCTTT. As protein: CASSPGGPTEAFF.

The count of this clone is one. The chain recombines TRBV5-1 with TRBJ2-5, with D perhaps assigned TRBD1 or TRBD2 (6 bases each). V lost 6 bases and J 5 bases, leaving 17 bases between the germline ends. In germline, CDR1 is SGHRS, CDR2 YFSETQ. The CDR3 length is 14 residues. The CDR3 sequence is CASTQGGTGETQYF. In nucleotides, the CDR3 is TGCGCCAGCACACAGGGCGGGACCGGGGAGACCCAGTACTTC.

The V and J genes are TRBV14 and TRBJ2-5, with 13 positions matching TRBD2. CDR1 is SGHDN, CDR2 FVKESK, per germline. V shed 4 bases, J shed 5 bases, and the junction held 13 bases outside the gene matches. The CDR3 has 18 amino acids. DNA for the CDR3: TGTGCCAGCAGCCCATGGACTAGCGGGAGATCCCGGGGGGAGACCCAGTACTTC. Protein sequence: CASSPWTSGRSRGETQYF.

This clone was counted only a few times. J is TRBJ1-1 and V is TRBV28; TRBD1 aligns across 7 bases. Germline V gene data show CDR1 as MDHEN and CDR2 as SYDVKM. The CDR3 is 14 amino acids. V was pared by 6 bases and J by 4 bases, with 8 bases of the junction left unmatched. The CDR3 DNA is TGTGCCAGCAGATCAACAGGGGTAAGCACTGAAGCTTTCTTT. Its translation: CASRSTGVSTEAFF.

This chain uses TRBV7-9 with TRBJ2-1, with unresolved D. Germline V CDR1 and CDR2: SEHNR, FQNEAQ (reference sequence). The length of the CDR3 is 13 residues. The germline V and J ends were trimmed by 5 bases and 7 bases, with 12 bases remaining between them. The CDR3 DNA sequence: TGTGCCAGCAGCACCACGATGGGGAATGAGCAGTTCTTC. It is translated as CASSTTMGNEQFF.

This clone was seen more than once but under ten times. The sample has other DNA sequences that encode this CDR3 too. V and J are TRBV7-9 and TRBJ1-2; TRBD1 is a possible D gene (6 bases). The CDR3 length is 13 residues. The V gene's germline CDR1 is SEHNR and CDR2 FQNEAQ (reference sequence). Trimming removed 5 bases at V and 2 bases at J, with 9 bases between. The CDR3: CASSRQVNYGYTF. DNA for the CDR3: TGTGCCAGCAGCCGACAGGTGAACTATGGCTACACCTTC.

The chain is built from TRBV19 and TRBJ2-5, with 10 bases aligning to TRBD2. CDR1 LNHDA and CDR2 SQIVND come from the germline V gene (reference sequence). The length of the CDR3 is 17 residues. V shed 0 bases and J 5 bases; nucleotides not matched to a gene: 9. CDR3 sequence: CASSIDPPGLARETQYF. CDR3 DNA sequence: TGTGCCAGTAGTATAGATCCCCCGGGACTAGCGAGGGAGACCCAGTACTTC.

The J gene is TRBJ2-5, the V gene TRBV19; D may be TRBD2 (6 bases). The CDR3 covers 14 residues. Germline lookup yields CDR1 LNHDA and CDR2 SQIVND (reference sequence). With 6 bases removed from V and 4 bases from J, the gap between germline ends came to 15 bases. This chain's CDR3 is CASSLTPGGETQYF. The CDR3 coding sequence is TGTGCCAGTAGCCTCACGCCCGGGGGAGAGACCCAGTACTTC.

The CDR3 coding sequence is TGTGCCAGCAGCGATGCAGCAAGCACAGATACGCAGTATTTT. Its protein product is CASSDAASTDTQYF. This chain uses TRBV3-1 (or the pseudogene TRBV3-2) with TRBJ2-3; D uncertain. V lost 5 bases to trimming and J lost 0 bases, with 9 bases between them. This CDR3 contains 14 residues. Per germline, CDR1 LGHDT and CDR2 YNNKEL (reference sequence).

This chain joins TRBV27 and TRBJ2-1; TRBD2 might be the D (6 bases). Germline loops: CDR1 MNHEY, CDR2 SMNVEV (reference sequence). CDR3 length equals 15 residues. V was shortened by 4 bases and J by 3 bases, with 13 bases between the two germline ends. The DNA of the CDR3 is TGTGCCAGCAGTTGGCCCGGGGGAAACTACAATGAGCAGTTCTTC. Its protein is CASSWPGGNYNEQFF.

V and J are TRBV28 and TRBJ1-3; D is undetermined. V lost 0 bases and J 3 bases, leaving 6 bases between the germline ends. Per the germline V gene, CDR1 is MDHEN and CDR2 is SYDVKM. The CDR3 loop spans 14 amino acids. The CDR3 nucleotides are TGTGCCAGCAGTTTATGGGGAGGTGGAAACACCATATATTTT. Its translation is CASSLWGGGNTIYF.